What follows are 23 T cell receptor beta chains derived from one specimen sequenced in a study of cytomegalovirus exposure and HLA in healthy donors. Use of 60 Vbeta and 13 Jbeta primers characterized the PCR. The assay was immunoSEQ multiplex PCR, and TCRdb's table has in-frame clones only and misses some. The sample contains roughly 190,000 clones, about 77% of which appear only once. Sequences were obtained from PBMCs. The receptors were gathered from a female donor in good health and CMV-seronegative.

The chain uses TRBV19 and TRBJ2-1; 8 positions agree with TRBD2. The J segment lost 0 bases and the V segment lost 6 bases, leaving 1 base of the junction unmatched. The CDR3 contains 14 residues. Per the germline V gene, CDR1 is LNHDA and CDR2 is SQIVND (reference sequence). This chain's CDR3 is CASRSGSSYNEQFF. The CDR3 coding sequence is TGTGCCAGTAGGAGCGGGAGCTCCTACAATGAGCAGTTCTTC.

The chain recombines TRBV7-3 with TRBJ2-7, with a tentative D call TRBD2 (5 bases). Germline CDR1 is SGHTA and CDR2 is FQGTGA. Trimming shortened V by 5 bases and J by 7 bases, and 15 bases separated the two germline ends. The CDR3 consists of 13 residues. CDR3 nucleotide sequence: TGTGCCAGCAGCCCGAACTCAGGCGGGGAGCAGTACTTC. Its protein product is CASSPNSGGEQYF.

V is TRBV13 and J is TRBJ2-5; TRBD2 aligns across 7 bases. The length of the CDR3 is 16 residues. The junction had 10 bases not matched to a gene; V was cut back by 1 base and J by 5 bases. In germline, CDR1 is PRHDT, CDR2 FYEKMQ (reference sequence). The CDR3 loop is CASSLDTTSVRETQYF. CDR3 nucleotide sequence: TGTGCCAGCAGCTTAGATACTACTAGCGTCCGGGAGACCCAGTACTTC.

V is TRBV27 and J is TRBJ2-7; 9 nucleotides align to TRBD1. The V segment lost 2 bases and the J segment 3 bases; nucleotides outside the gene matches: 2. This CDR3 contains 14 residues. The germline CDR1 and CDR2 sequences are MNHEY and SMNVEV (reference sequence). The CDR3 loop reads CASSLRGQGYEQYF. CDR3 nucleotide sequence: TGTGCCAGCAGTTTACGGGGACAGGGCTACGAGCAGTACTTC.

This clone showed up just a few times. V and J are TRBV18 and TRBJ2-7; 11 nucleotides match TRBD1. V gave up 1 base and J gave up 4 bases; unmatched junction bases: 3. The CDR3 is 15 amino acids. Germline V gene data show CDR1 as KGHSH and CDR2 as LQKENI. The CDR3 protein is CASSPLGTGGYEQYF. The CDR3 region has the DNA TGTGCCAGCTCACCACTTGGGACAGGGGGGTACGAGCAGTACTTC.

This clone has more than one count but fewer than ten. The J gene is TRBJ1-1, the V gene TRBV7-9; D not certain. The CDR3 is 13 residues long. V dropped 1 base and J dropped 3 bases, with 6 bases sitting between them. Per the germline V gene, CDR1 is SEHNR and CDR2 is FQNEAQ (reference sequence). The CDR3 reads CASSLVQHTEAFF. CDR3 bases: TGTGCCAGCAGCTTAGTACAGCACACTGAAGCTTTCTTT.

The chain employs TRBV7-6 and TRBJ2-7; D remains ambiguous. CDR3 length: 14 amino acids. Trimming pared 1 base from V and 7 bases from J, leaving 14 bases between. CDR1 is SGHVS and CDR2 is FNYEAQ in the germline V gene. The CDR3 sequence: CASSLDPSFGEQYF. The CDR3 DNA reads as TGTGCCAGCAGCTTAGACCCTAGTTTTGGGGAGCAGTACTTC. Drawing the rest from reference TRBV7-6 and TRBJ2-7, the complete variable domain is GAGVSQSPRYKVTKRGQDVALRCDPISGHVSLYWYRQALGQGPEFLTYFNYEAQQDKSGLPNDRFSAERPEGSISTLTIQRTEQRDSAMYRCASSLDPSFGEQYFGPGTRLTVT.

The chain employs TRBV10-3 and TRBJ2-7; 7 nucleotides align to TRBD1. This CDR3 region has 15 residues. J gave up 2 bases and V 2 bases, and 6 bases lay outside the gene matches. Germline V gene data show CDR1 as ENHRY and CDR2 as SYGVKD. CDR3 DNA: TGTGCCATCAGTGAGAGCGGCAGGGGGACCTACGAGCAGTACTTC. Its translation is CAISESGRGTYEQYF.

This clone was observed once. The rearrangement links TRBV30 to TRBJ1-1, with D tentatively TRBD1 (5 bases). CDR3 length: 16 amino acids. Germline CDR1 reads GTSNPN; CDR2 reads SVGIG (reference sequence). The ends were cut back, 3 bases at V and 3 bases at J, with 20 bases in the middle. The CDR3 coding sequence is TGTGCCTGGAGCGTAACCCCAAGACAGAAAGACACTGAAGCTTTCTTT. It codes for CAWSVTPRQKDTEAFF. Using reference TRBV30 and TRBJ1-1 for the parts outside the CDR3, the full variable domain is SQTIHQWPATLVQPVGSPLSLECTVEGTSNPNLYWYRQAAGRGLQLLFYSVGIGQISSEVPQNLSASRPQDRQFILSSKKLLLSDSGFYLCAWSVTPRQKDTEAFFGQGTRLTVV.

V usage is TRBV5-1 and J usage is TRBJ2-3; D gene unclear. Germline V gene lookup returns CDR1 SGHRS and CDR2 YFSETQ. Trimming left V 4 bases short and J 2 bases short, with 11 bases between. This CDR3 contains 14 residues. The DNA for the CDR3 is TGCGCCAGCAGCCAACTCCCCACCACAGATACGCAGTATTTT. It codes for CASSQLPTTDTQYF.

The CDR3 DNA follows: TGTGCCAGCAGGGGGCTGAACACTGAAGCTTTCTTT. Amino acids: CASRGLNTEAFF. This chain joins TRBV9 and TRBJ1-1; possibly TRBD1 for D (5 bases). CDR3 length: 12 residues. V was shortened by 5 bases and J by 0 bases, with 5 bases between the two germline ends. From germline, CDR1 is SGDLS and CDR2 YYNGEE.

The V and J genes are TRBV27 and TRBJ2-7, with 9 bases matching TRBD1. Germline V gives CDR1 MNHEY, CDR2 SMNVEV (reference sequence). There are 17 residues in the CDR3. The junction had 14 bases not matched to a gene; V was cut back by 8 bases and J by 0 bases. CDR3 sequence (DNA): TGTGCCAGCTCCCCCCGGGACAGGGACTACTTCTCCTACGAGCAGTACTTC. Encoded protein: CASSPRDRDYFSYEQYF.

The rearrangement uses TRBV9 and TRBJ2-7; 9 bases are shared with TRBD1. This CDR3 comprises 15 residues. From germline, CDR1 is SGDLS and CDR2 YYNGEE. V trimming: 0 bases; J trimming: 3 bases; junction bases outside the gene matches: 4. In nucleotides, the CDR3 is TGTGCCAGCAGCGTAGATACAGGGGGCAGCTACGAGCAGTACTTC. The encoded protein is CASSVDTGGSYEQYF.

CDR3 sequence reads: CASSPQGGSSYNEQFF. CDR3 DNA sequence: TGTGCCAGCAGCCCCCAGGGCGGGAGCTCCTACAATGAGCAGTTCTTC. This rearrangement joins TRBV7-2 to TRBJ2-1; 7 bases fit TRBD2. This CDR3 has 16 amino acids. V shed 5 bases, J shed 0 bases, and the junction held 7 bases outside the gene matches. Looked up from germline, CDR1 is SGHTA and CDR2 is FQGNSA.

The chain uses TRBV4-1 and TRBJ2-3; a possible D gene is TRBD2 (7 bases). V was trimmed by 0 bases and J by 0 bases, leaving 13 bases between them. This CDR3 is 17 amino acids long. Germline CDR1 MGHRA, CDR2 YSYEKL. The CDR3 region has the DNA TGCGCCAGCAGCCAAGAAGGCGCGGGGGCTAGCACAGATACGCAGTATTTT. Translating it yields CASSQEGAGASTDTQYF.

This chain links TRBV7-9 with TRBJ2-1; 10 bases fit TRBD2. The CDR3 is made up of 16 amino acids. The V and J ends lost 5 bases and 4 bases, in that order; junction bases with no gene match: 8. Germline V gives CDR1 SEHNR, CDR2 FQNEAQ (reference sequence). This CDR3 is CASSPRTSGQYNEQFF. The CDR3 DNA follows: TGTGCCAGCAGCCCGCGGACTAGCGGACAGTACAATGAGCAGTTCTTC.

The CDR3 region is CASSLNGVYGYTF. In DNA, the CDR3 is TGTGCCAGCAGCTTAAACGGGGTCTATGGCTACACCTTC. The V gene is TRBV7-9, the J gene TRBJ1-2; D not certain. This CDR3 contains 13 residues. The germline V and J ends were trimmed by 2 bases and 4 bases, with 8 bases remaining between them. The germline gives CDR1 SEHNR, CDR2 FQNEAQ (reference sequence).

V and J are TRBV7-9 and TRBJ1-2; 12 positions match TRBD1. This CDR3 spans 16 amino acids. CDR1 and CDR2 from the germline V gene are SEHNR and FQNEAQ (reference sequence). V lost 6 bases, J lost 4 bases, and 9 bases stayed unmatched. The CDR3 nucleotides are TGTGCCAGCAGACCGGGACAGGGGGCCCCTACCTATGGCTACACCTTC. Translated, it gives CASRPGQGAPTYGYTF.

The chain is built from TRBV7-6 and TRBJ2-7; maybe TRBD2 (6 bases). The CDR3 loop spans 13 amino acids. The V end was cut by 5 bases, the J end by 6 bases, with 14 bases between. CDR1 and CDR2 from the germline V gene are SGHVS and FNYEAQ. CDR3 nucleotide sequence: TGTGCCAGCAGCCACGGGAGCGCTTCCGAGCAGTACTTC. Translated: CASSHGSASEQYF.

The chain employs TRBV30 and TRBJ1-6; D gene unclear. The germline CDR1 and CDR2 sequences are GTSNPN and SVGIG (reference sequence). The CDR3 is made up of 12 amino acids. The V end lost 3 bases, the J end lost 9 bases, and 9 bases lay between the germline ends. The CDR3 here is CAWRAESSPLHF. The CDR3 nucleotides are TGTGCCTGGAGGGCAGAAAGTTCACCCCTCCACTTT.

This chain links TRBV7-9 with TRBJ1-5; D uncertain. V gave up 2 bases and J gave up 4 bases, with 6 bases separating them. The CDR3 contains 13 residues. Germline loops: CDR1 SEHNR, CDR2 FQNEAQ (reference sequence). CDR3 in amino acids: CASSLRENQPQHF. CDR3 bases: TGTGCCAGCAGCTTAAGGGAGAATCAGCCCCAGCATTTT.

The chain has TRBV19 and TRBJ1-6, with 9 positions matching TRBD1. The CDR3 is made up of 15 amino acids. The V gene's germline CDR1 is LNHDA and CDR2 SQIVND (reference sequence). Unmatched junction bases numbered 6, after V lost 3 bases and J lost 9 bases. CDR3 DNA: TGTGCCAGTAGTATCACACAGGGGGCACGTTCACCCCTCCACTTT. Translating gives CASSITQGARSPLHF.

This chain connects TRBV9 to TRBJ2-3, with 9 bases identical to TRBD1. V shed 3 bases and J 5 bases; nucleotides not matched to a gene: 4. Germline loops: CDR1 SGDLS, CDR2 YYNGEE. CDR3 length equals 14 residues. In nucleotides, the CDR3 is TGTGCCAGCAGCGCGGGACAGGGTGGAGATACGCAGTATTTT. It codes for CASSAGQGGDTQYF.